This T cell receptor beta chain was retrieved from a study of shared clonotypes between healthy human individuals. Per germline, CDR1 MNHNY and CDR2 SVGAGI (reference sequence). The CDR3 is 14 residues long. Trimming removed 7 bases from V and 2 bases from J; junction bases left unmatched: 8. Data came from immunoSEQ multiplex PCR; TCRdb stores just in-frame clones and leaves some out. The sample includes about 2.3 million clones, just over 90% seen only once; the top ten take under 0.45%. The genes are TRBV6-6 and TRBJ2-7; 7 nucleotides match TRBD1. The material sequenced was naive CD4+ T cells from PBMCs. This sample's subset: CD45RA+ positively selected. This TCR came from a man younger than 35 in good health. Some clones in this sample may be carry-over from other donors' samples. The DNA of the CDR3 is TGTGCCAGCACCCTCCCGGACAGGACCTACGAGCAGTACTTC. It is translated as CASTLPDRTYEQYF.